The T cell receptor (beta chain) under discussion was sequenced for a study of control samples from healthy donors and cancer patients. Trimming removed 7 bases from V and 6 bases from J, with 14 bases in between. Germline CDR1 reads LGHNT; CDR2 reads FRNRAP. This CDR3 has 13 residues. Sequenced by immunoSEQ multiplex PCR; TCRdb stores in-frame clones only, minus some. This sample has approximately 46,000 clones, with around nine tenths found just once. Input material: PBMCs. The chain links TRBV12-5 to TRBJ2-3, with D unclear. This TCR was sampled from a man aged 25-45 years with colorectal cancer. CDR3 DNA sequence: TGTGCTAGTGCCACTTCCACTGCTGATACGCAGTATTTT. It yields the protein CASATSTADTQYF.